This TCR beta chain derives from a study of a mutant IDH1 vaccine in newly diagnosed glioma (dated by TCRdb to the early 2020s). About the full investigation: Vaccination began 4-6 weeks after radiotherapy alone, or alongside temozolomide cycles in the chemotherapy-containing groups. Of the approximately 30 treated patients, 62.5% were male and about 40% were female, and a mean age of about 37 years was recorded. Before enrollment, most patients had been given radiochemotherapy with temozolomide as standard therapy, while the rest had received either radiotherapy alone or temozolomide alone. Visit V12 was the week-35 safety follow-up and visit V13 was the week-47 end of study. Six visits were used for peripheral blood collection: V03 (baseline), V05, V07, V10, V12 and V13. Longitudinal TCRB deep sequencing was performed for around 23 treated patients wherever samples were available for exploratory analyses. The investigation overall reported the following: Across multiple MHC alleles, vaccine-induced immune responses were seen in 90% to 95% of patients. Pseudoprogression appeared unrelated to alterations in the top peripheral T cell clonotypes detected by TCRB sequencing. Selection of PBMC samples for TCRB deep sequencing was based on availability. The authors noted that analyses of patient blood samples could not be reproduced because of sample limitations.

From the germline V gene, CDR1 is SGHTS and CDR2 is YDEGEE. The CDR3 goes from the cysteine to the phenylalanine over 12 residues. Only CDR3 DNA remains: 36 bases, in frame from the first base. V loses 4 bases, J loses 7 bases, and the germline ends lie 12 bases apart. Concerning this clone itself: Its antigen target is currently unknown. The record has no base qualities; no much larger clone is one base away.

Library preparation used the immunoSEQ multiplex PCR assay. Rearranged TCR beta chain sequences were amplified using the hsTCRB Kit according to the manufacturer's protocol. TCRB libraries were sequenced on an Illumina MiSeq. Per the source publication's procedure: The proprietary platform of the kit vendor was used for demultiplexing, trimming and gene mapping. In TCRdb, the immuneACCESS table is reduced to in-frame sequences with V and J assigned. These tables do not hold every clone; where another copy was compared, an unresolved V gene accounts for under half, and the others remain unexplained. That table is the source of V, J and clone size, and D and trimming were worked out from the DNA. This sample is represented by about 24,000 clones; over 80% of them were singletons. The top ten hold 3.5% to 4% of the sample. The sample's time point label is to be understood as: week 47, end of study. A 20-mer mutant IDH1 peptide at 300 micrograms in Montanide made up each vaccine dose, which was injected subcutaneously together with topical imiquimod. Eight vaccinations were administered to patients in weeks 1, 3, 5, 7, 11, 15, 19 and 23, corresponding to visits V03 through V10. Donors had newly diagnosed WHO grade 3 or 4 IDH1-mutant astrocytomas with loss of nuclear ATRX. The samples were drawn from NOA16, a multicentre, single-arm, open-label phase I trial in Germany that tested a mutant IDH1 peptide vaccine in humans for the first time. The DNeasy Blood and Tissue Kit was used to extract genomic DNA from EDTA blood for TCRB sequencing.

This TCR came from a middle-aged man with glioma. Some clones in this sample may be carry-over from other donors' samples. The sample here was PBMCs, taken from a glioma patient whose treatment included an IDH1 peptide vaccine. Here the chain combines TRBV5-8 and TRBJ2-7; possibly the D gene is TRBD1, per 6 matching bases. DNA sequence: TGTGCCAGCAGCCTTCGAACAGGGGAGCAGTACTTC. This is translated as CASSLRTGEQYF.